This T cell receptor beta chain was captured by sequencing in a study of Graves' ophthalmopathy and Graves' hyperthyroidism. The CDR3 length is 15 residues. V lost 1 base and J 5 bases, leaving 11 bases between the germline ends. Per germline, CDR1 SGHAT and CDR2 FQNNGV. Amplified material comprised TCR beta CDR3 regions derived from RNA transcripts. Scientists carried out first-round RT-PCR using HTBI primers and then a second-round multiplex PCR. A single record per CDR3 protein comes from TCRdb applying MiXCR to the multiplex PCR reads. The sample has hundreds of thousands of distinct CDR3 sequences, roughly 20% seen once.

The sample consisted of peripheral blood. The receptor was isolated from a woman in her late teens or twenties with stable Graves' hyperthyroidism. Some clones in this sample may be carry-over from other donors' samples. The chain uses TRBV11-2 and TRBJ2-2, with TRBD1 as a possible D gene (6 bases). The CDR3 protein is CASSLGFTGTGELFF. The CDR3 DNA reads TGTGCCAGCAGCTTAGGGTTCACAGGGACCGGGGAGCTGTTTTTT. The variable domain in full, with the rest retrieved from reference TRBV11-2 and TRBJ2-2, is EAGVAQSPRYKIIEKRQSVAFWCNPISGHATLYWYQQILGQGPKLLIQFQNNGVVDDSQLPKDRFSAERLKGVDSTLKIQPAKLEDSAVYLCASSLGFTGTGELFFGEGSRLTVL.